This T cell receptor beta chain appears in the sequencing data of a study of cytomegalovirus exposure and HLA in healthy donors. Study context: Out of 150 million to 200 million T cells, an earlier analysis found some 120 million unique TCR beta sequences in total. Study results and caveats: Only CMV serostatus was available as immune exposure information. A few chains linked to CMV were shown in vitro to be specific for CMV antigens. In a later analysis, specific HLA alleles were associated with approximately 17,000 TCR beta sequences at a 0.05 false discovery rate.

A note on this clone: Its specificity is unknown.

Germline CDR1 SNHLY, CDR2 FYNNEI. CDR3 length: 13 amino acids. Trimming removed 5 bases from V and 5 bases from J, with 7 bases in between. The study ran its PCR with 60 Vbeta and 13 Jbeta primers. Only in-frame clones appear in the TCRdb table, and some are missing; sequencing was by immunoSEQ multiplex PCR. The table includes 200,000 or so clones, approximately 80% detected once. This TCR was sampled from a boy younger than 10 in good health and CMV-seronegative. The sequencing input was PBMCs. The gene calls are TRBV2 and TRBJ1-6, with unresolved D. The CDR3 region is CASSPENNSPLHF. The CDR3 coding sequence is TGTGCCAGCAGTCCAGAAAATAATTCACCCCTCCACTTT.